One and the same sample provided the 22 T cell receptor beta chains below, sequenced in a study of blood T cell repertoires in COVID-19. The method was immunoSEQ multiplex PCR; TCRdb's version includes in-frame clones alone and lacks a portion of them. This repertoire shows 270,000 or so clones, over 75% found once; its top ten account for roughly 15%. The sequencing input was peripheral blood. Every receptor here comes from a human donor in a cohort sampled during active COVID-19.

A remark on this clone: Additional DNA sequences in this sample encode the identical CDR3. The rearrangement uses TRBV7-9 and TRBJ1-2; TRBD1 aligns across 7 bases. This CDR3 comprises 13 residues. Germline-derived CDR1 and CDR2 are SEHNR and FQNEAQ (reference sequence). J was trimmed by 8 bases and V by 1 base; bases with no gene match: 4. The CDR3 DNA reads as TGTGCCAGCAGCTTAGGACAGGGTTGGGGCTACACCTTC. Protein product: CASSLGQGWGYTF.

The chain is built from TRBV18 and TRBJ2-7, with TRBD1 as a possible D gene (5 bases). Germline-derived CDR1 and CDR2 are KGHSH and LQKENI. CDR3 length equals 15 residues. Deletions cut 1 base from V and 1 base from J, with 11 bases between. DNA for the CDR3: TGTGCCAGCTCACCACAGGGGCCTAGATCCTACGAGCAGTACTTC. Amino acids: CASSPQGPRSYEQYF.

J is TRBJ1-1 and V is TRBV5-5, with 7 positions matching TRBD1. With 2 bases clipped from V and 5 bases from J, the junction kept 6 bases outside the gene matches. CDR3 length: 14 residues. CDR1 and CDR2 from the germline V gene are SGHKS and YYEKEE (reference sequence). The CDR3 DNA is TGTGCCAGCAGCTTTCCTACAGGGGCTACTGAAGCTTTCTTT. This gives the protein CASSFPTGATEAFF.

The CDR3 region is CASSPLNEAPVETQYF. As DNA, the CDR3 is TGTGCCAGCAGCCCCCTCAATGAGGCCCCCGTGGAGACCCAGTACTTC. The V call is TRBV7-9, the J call TRBJ2-5; D ambiguous. V was cut by 5 bases and J by 5 bases, with 21 bases left in between. The CDR3 covers 16 residues. The V gene's germline CDR1 is SEHNR and CDR2 FQNEAQ (reference sequence).

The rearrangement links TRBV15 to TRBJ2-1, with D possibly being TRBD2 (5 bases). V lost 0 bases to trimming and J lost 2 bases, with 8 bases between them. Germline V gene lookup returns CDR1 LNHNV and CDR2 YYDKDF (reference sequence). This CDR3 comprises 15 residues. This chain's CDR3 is CATSRDGIAYNEQFF. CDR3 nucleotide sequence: TGTGCCACCAGCAGAGACGGGATTGCCTACAATGAGCAGTTCTTC.

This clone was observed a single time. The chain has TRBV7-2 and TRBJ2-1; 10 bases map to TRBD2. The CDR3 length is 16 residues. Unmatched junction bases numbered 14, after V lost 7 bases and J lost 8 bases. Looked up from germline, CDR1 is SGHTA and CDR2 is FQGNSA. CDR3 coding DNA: TGTGCCAGCACCTCCCCCGGGCTAGCGGGGGCGGATGAGCAGTTCTTC. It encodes CASTSPGLAGADEQFF.

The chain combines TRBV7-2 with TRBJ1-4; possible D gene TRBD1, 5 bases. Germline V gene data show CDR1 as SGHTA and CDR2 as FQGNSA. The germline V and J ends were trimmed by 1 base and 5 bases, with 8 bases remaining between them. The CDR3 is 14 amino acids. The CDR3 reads CASSLGGPNEKLFF. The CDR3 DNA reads TGTGCCAGCAGCTTAGGGGGCCCAAATGAAAAACTGTTTTTT. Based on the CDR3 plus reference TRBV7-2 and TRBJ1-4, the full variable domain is GAGVSQSPSNKVTEKGKDVELRCDPISGHTALYWYRQSLGQGLEFLIYFQGNSAPDKSGLPSDRFSAERTGGSVSTLTIQRTQQEDSAVYLCASSLGGPNEKLFFGSGTQLSVL.

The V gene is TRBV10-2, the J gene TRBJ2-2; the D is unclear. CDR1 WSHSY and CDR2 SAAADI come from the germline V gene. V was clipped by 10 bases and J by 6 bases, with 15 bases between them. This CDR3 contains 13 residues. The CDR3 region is CATQPSVAGELFF. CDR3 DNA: TGCGCCACCCAACCGTCAGTGGCCGGGGAGCTGTTTTTT.

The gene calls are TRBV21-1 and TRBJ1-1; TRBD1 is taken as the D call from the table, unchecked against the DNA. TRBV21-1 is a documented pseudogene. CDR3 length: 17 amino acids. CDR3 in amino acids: CASSKAGQGSSNTEAFF. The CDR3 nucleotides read TGTGCCAGCAGCAAAGCTGGGCAGGGAAGTTCGAACACTGAAGCTTTCTTT.

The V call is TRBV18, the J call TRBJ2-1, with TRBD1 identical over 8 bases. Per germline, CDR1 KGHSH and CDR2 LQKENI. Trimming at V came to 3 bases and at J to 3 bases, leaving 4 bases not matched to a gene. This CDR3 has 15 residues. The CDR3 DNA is TGTGCCAGCTCACCCGGACAGGGTCACTACAATGAGCAGTTCTTC. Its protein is CASSPGQGHYNEQFF.

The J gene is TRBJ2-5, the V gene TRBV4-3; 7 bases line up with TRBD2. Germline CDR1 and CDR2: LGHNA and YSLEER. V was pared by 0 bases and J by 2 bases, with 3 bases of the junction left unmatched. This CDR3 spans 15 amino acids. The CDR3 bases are TGCGCCAGCAGCCAAGATCCGGGAGGACAAGAGACCCAGTACTTC. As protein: CASSQDPGGQETQYF.

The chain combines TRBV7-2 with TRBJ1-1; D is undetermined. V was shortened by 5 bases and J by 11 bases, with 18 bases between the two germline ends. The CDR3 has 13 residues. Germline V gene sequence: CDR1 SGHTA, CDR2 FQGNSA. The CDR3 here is CASSPRRQFGAFF. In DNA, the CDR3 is TGTGCCAGCAGCCCTCGGCGGCAGTTCGGGGCTTTCTTT. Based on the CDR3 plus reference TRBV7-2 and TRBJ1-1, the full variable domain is GAGVSQSPSNKVTEKGKDVELRCDPISGHTALYWYRQSLGQGLEFLIYFQGNSAPDKSGLPSDRFSAERTGGSVSTLTIQRTQQEDSAVYLCASSPRRQFGAFFGQGTRLTVV.

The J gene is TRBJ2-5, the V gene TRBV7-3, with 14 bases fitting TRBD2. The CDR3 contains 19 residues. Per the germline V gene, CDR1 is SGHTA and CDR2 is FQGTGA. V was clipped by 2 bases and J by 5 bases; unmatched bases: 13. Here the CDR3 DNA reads TGTGCCAGCAGCTTACGGGGACTAGCGGGAGTAGGTGCCCCGGAGACCCAGTACTTC. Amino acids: CASSLRGLAGVGAPETQYF.

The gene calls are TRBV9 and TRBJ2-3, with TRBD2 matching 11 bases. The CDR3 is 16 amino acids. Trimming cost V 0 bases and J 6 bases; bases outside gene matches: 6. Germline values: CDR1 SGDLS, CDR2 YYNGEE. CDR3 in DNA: TGTGCCAGCAGCGTAGCTGCGGCTAGCGGGGGGGATACGCAGTATTTT. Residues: CASSVAAASGGDTQYF.

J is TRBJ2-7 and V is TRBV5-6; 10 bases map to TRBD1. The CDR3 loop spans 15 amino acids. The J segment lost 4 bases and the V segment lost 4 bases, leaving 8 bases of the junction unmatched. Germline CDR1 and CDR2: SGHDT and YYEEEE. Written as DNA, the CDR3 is TGTGCCAGCAGCATACCGGGACAGGGGATTTACGAGCAGTACTTC. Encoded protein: CASSIPGQGIYEQYF.

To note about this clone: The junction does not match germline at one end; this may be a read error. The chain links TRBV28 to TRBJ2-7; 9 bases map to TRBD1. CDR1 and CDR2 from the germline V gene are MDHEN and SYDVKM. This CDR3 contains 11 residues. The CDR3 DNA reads TGTGCCAGCAGCCTCGGACAGGGGAGTGACTTC. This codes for CASSLGQGSDF.

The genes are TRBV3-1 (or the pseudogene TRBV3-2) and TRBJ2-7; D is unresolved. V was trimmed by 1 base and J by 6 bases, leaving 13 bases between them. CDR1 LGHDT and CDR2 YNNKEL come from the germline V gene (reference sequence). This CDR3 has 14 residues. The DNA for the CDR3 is TGTGCCAGCAGCCAAGGCATCTATCCTGGCGAGCAGTACTTC. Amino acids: CASSQGIYPGEQYF.

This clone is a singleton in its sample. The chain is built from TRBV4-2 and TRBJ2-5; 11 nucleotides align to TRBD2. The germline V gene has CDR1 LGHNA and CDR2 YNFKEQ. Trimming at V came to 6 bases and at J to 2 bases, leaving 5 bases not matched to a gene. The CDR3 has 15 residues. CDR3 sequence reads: CASSTSGSGQETQYF. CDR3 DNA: TGTGCCAGCAGTACTAGCGGGAGCGGACAAGAGACCCAGTACTTC.

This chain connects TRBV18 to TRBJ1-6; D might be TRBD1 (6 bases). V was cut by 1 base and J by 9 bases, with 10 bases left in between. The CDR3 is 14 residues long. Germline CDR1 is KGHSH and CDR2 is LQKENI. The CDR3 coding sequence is TGTGCCAGCTCACCACAAAAACAGGGTTCACCCCTCCACTTT. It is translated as CASSPQKQGSPLHF.

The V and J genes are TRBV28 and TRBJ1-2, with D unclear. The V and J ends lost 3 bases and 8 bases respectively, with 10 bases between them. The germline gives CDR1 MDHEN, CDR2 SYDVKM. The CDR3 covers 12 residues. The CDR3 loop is CASSLWESGYTF. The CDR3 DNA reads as TGTGCCAGCAGTTTGTGGGAGTCCGGCTACACCTTC.

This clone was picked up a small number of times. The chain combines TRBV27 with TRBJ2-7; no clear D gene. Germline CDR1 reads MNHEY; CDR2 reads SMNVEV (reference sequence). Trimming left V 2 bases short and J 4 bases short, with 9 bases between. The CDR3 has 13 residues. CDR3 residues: CASSLGLLYEQYF. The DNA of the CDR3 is TGTGCCAGCAGTTTAGGGCTTCTATACGAGCAGTACTTC.

CDR3 loop: CSALPAWGTSGTEQYF. In DNA, the CDR3 is TGCAGCGCCCTACCAGCTTGGGGGACTAGCGGCACCGAGCAGTACTTC. This chain connects TRBV29-1 to TRBJ2-7; the match to TRBD2 covers 11 bases. V was pared by 7 bases and J by 6 bases, with 17 bases of the junction left unmatched. There are 16 residues in the CDR3. Germline V gives CDR1 SQVTM, CDR2 ANQGSEA.